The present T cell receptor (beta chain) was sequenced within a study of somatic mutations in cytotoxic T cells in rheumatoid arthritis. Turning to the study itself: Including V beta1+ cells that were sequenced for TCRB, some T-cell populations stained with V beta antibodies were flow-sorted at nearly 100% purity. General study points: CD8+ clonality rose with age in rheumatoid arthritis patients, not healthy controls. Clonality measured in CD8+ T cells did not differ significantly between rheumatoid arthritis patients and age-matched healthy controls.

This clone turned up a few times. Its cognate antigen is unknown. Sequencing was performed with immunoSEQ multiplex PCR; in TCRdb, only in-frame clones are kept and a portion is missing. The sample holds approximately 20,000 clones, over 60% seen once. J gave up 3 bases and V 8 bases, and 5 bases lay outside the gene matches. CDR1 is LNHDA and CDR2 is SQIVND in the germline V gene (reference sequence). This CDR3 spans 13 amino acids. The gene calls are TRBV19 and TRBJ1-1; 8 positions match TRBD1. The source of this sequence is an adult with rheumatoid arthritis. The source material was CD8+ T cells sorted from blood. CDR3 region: CASDQGADTEAFF. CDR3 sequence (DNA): TGTGCCAGTGATCAGGGGGCCGACACTGAAGCTTTCTTT.